This T cell receptor (beta chain) was retrieved from a study of shared clonotypes between healthy human individuals. Background on the study: A donor's plate count was three for CD4 naive and three for CD4 memory; CD8 naive had two and CD8 memory one.

Trimming removed 0 bases from V and 5 bases from J, with 13 bases in between. The CDR3 has 15 amino acids. Per germline, CDR1 LGHNA and CDR2 YNFKEQ. Researchers partitioned CD4+ cells into CD45RA+ naive and CD45RA-negative memory subsets. The deep-level immunoSEQ assay was used. The method was immunoSEQ multiplex PCR; TCRdb's version includes in-frame clones alone and lacks a portion of them. The table has around 2.5 million clones, over 85% seen once. The clonotype was recovered from a man between 18 and 29 years old in good health. Some clones in this sample may be carry-over from other donors' samples. Sequenced: naive CD4+ T cells from PBMCs. Subset indicated: CD45RA+ positively selected. The rearrangement links TRBV4-2 to TRBJ1-1; a weak D match, TRBD1 (6 bases). DNA for the CDR3: TGTGCCAGCAGCCAAGATTCGGACAGTTGGACTGAAGCTTTCTTT. This gives the protein CASSQDSDSWTEAFF.